The 14 T cell receptor beta chains reported below all come from one sample, sequenced in a study of radiotherapy plus CTLA-4 blockade in lung cancer. The repertoire was sequenced with immunoSEQ multiplex PCR; TCRdb's copy has only in-frame clones and lacks some. The sample includes 80,000 or so clones, 60% to 85% of them seen just once. Specimen: peripheral blood, collected from a patient treated with radiotherapy plus ipilimumab. Receptors originate from a human donor with non-small cell lung cancer who had a partial response to radiotherapy plus ipilimumab. Some clones in this sample may be carry-over from other donors' samples.

This clone was observed once. This rearrangement joins TRBV19 to TRBJ2-5, with D possibly being TRBD2 (6 bases). Per the germline V gene, CDR1 is LNHDA and CDR2 is SQIVND (reference sequence). The V end was cut by 9 bases, the J end by 11 bases, with 22 bases between. The CDR3 contains 13 residues. The CDR3: CASARGVSGQQYF. As DNA, the CDR3 is TGTGCCAGCGCTCGCGGGGTCTCCGGGCAGCAGTACTTC.

This chain links TRBV5-6 with TRBJ1-5; 11 bases agree with TRBD1. This CDR3 is built from 19 residues. The germline V gene encodes CDR1 SGHDT and CDR2 YYEEEE. With V trimmed by 5 bases and J by 7 bases, 20 bases remained unmatched. This chain's CDR3 is CASSLRIGTGGGRGQPQHF. CDR3 DNA: TGTGCCAGCAGTCTCAGAATCGGGACAGGGGGTGGCCGGGGCCAGCCCCAGCATTTT.

The J gene is TRBJ1-5, the V gene TRBV7-2; D gene ambiguous. Between the trimmed V and J ends, which lost 3 bases and 1 base, there was a span of 10 bases. This CDR3 region has 15 residues. Germline V lookup: CDR1 SGHTA, CDR2 FQGNSA. The CDR3 reads CASSLGGGSNQPQHF. The CDR3 DNA is TGTGCCAGCAGCTTGGGAGGAGGAAGCAATCAGCCCCAGCATTTT.

The chain employs TRBV5-4 and TRBJ1-1; 7 bases agree with TRBD1. Germline V CDR1 and CDR2: SGHNT, YYREEE (reference sequence). J lost 7 bases, V lost 4 bases, and 7 bases had no gene match. This CDR3 has 13 residues. The CDR3 loop reads CASSPGRQGEAFF. The CDR3 DNA reads as TGTGCCAGCAGCCCGGGCAGACAGGGTGAAGCTTTCTTT.

The chain recombines TRBV11-3 with TRBJ2-7; D gene ambiguous. The germline CDR1 and CDR2 sequences are SGHNT and YENEEA. The germline V and J ends were trimmed by 1 base and 4 bases, with 5 bases remaining between them. The CDR3 spans 12 residues. The CDR3 DNA is TGTGCCAGCAGCTTAGCCGTGTACGAGCAGTACTTC. Its protein product is CASSLAVYEQYF.

The gene calls are TRBV9 and TRBJ2-1; 8 bases are shared with TRBD2. This CDR3 is built from 16 residues. Germline lookup yields CDR1 SGDLS and CDR2 YYNGEE. V gave up 4 bases and J gave up 1 base; unmatched junction bases: 7. Here the CDR3 DNA reads TGTGCCAGCAGCCCTCTGCCGGGAGGGTCCTACAATGAGCAGTTCTTC. This encodes CASSPLPGGSYNEQFF.

The rearrangement links TRBV5-1 to TRBJ2-1, with 11 bases identical to TRBD2. V lost 4 bases to trimming and J lost 5 bases; unmatched junction nucleotides: 5. The germline CDR1 and CDR2 sequences are SGHRS and YFSETQ. There are 15 residues in the CDR3. In nucleotides, the CDR3 is TGCGCCAGCAGCGTGACTAGCGGGACACACAATGAGCAGTTCTTC. It encodes CASSVTSGTHNEQFF.

This clone was picked up a small number of times. This chain connects TRBV5-1 to TRBJ1-1, with 9 bases fitting TRBD1. CDR1 is SGHRS and CDR2 is YFSETQ in the germline V gene. CDR3 size: 18 residues. V shed 4 bases and J 4 bases; nucleotides not matched to a gene: 17. The CDR3 nucleotides read TGCGCCAGCAGCCGCCTCCCGGGACAGGGATCTAGGGGCACTGAAGCTTTCTTT. Protein: CASSRLPGQGSRGTEAFF.

This clone occurred once. V gene TRBV5-6 combines with J gene TRBJ2-3, with 8 bases matching TRBD2. This CDR3 has 16 amino acids. Unmatched junction bases numbered 5, after V lost 1 base and J lost 1 base. The germline V gene has CDR1 SGHDT and CDR2 YYEEEE. CDR3 coding DNA: TGTGCCAGCAGCTTGAGAGGGCGGGGGGGCACAGATACGCAGTATTTT. This gives the protein CASSLRGRGGTDTQYF. The full variable domain, with the rest looked up from reference TRBV5-6 and TRBJ2-3, is DAGVTQSPTHLIKTRGQQVTLRCSPKSGHDTVSWYQQALGQGPQFIFQYYEEEERQRGNFPDRFSGHQFPNYSSELNVNALLLGDSALYLCASSLRGRGGTDTQYFGPGTRLTVL.

The CDR3 DNA sequence: TGCGCCAGCAGCCCGACAGCCCACTCCTACAATGAGCAGTTCTTC. Its protein product is CASSPTAHSYNEQFF. This chain links TRBV5-1 with TRBJ2-1; D is possibly TRBD1 (5 bases). CDR3 length: 15 residues. V was pared by 4 bases and J by 0 bases, with 11 bases between. Looked up from germline, CDR1 is SGHRS and CDR2 is YFSETQ.

This sequence joins TRBV30 and TRBJ2-7; a possible D gene is TRBD2 (5 bases). Between the trimmed V and J ends, which lost 3 bases and 5 bases, there was a span of 11 bases. Looked up from germline, CDR1 is GTSNPN and CDR2 is SVGIG (reference sequence). The CDR3 is 12 residues long. CDR3 in DNA: TGTGCCTGGAGCCGGGATTCCAACGAGCAGTACTTC. Its protein is CAWSRDSNEQYF.

The sample holds a few counts of this clone. This chain links TRBV10-3 with TRBJ1-2; possible D gene TRBD1, 5 bases. Germline V gene lookup returns CDR1 ENHRY and CDR2 SYGVKD. V lost 5 bases, J lost 0 bases, and 16 bases lay in between. This CDR3 has 16 residues. The CDR3 reads CAISSPTVRTNYGYTF. The CDR3 DNA reads TGTGCCATCAGTTCACCGACAGTGAGGACTAACTATGGCTACACCTTC.

This clone was counted only a few times. The chain combines TRBV2 with TRBJ2-3, with TRBD2 matching over 13 bases. Germline V gene sequence: CDR1 SNHLY, CDR2 FYNNEI. J was trimmed by 4 bases and V by 4 bases; bases with no gene match: 8. CDR3 size: 17 residues. CDR3 nucleotide sequence: TGTGCCAGCAGTGTATGGACTAGCGGGAGAGTGTCAGATACGCAGTATTTT. It specifies CASSVWTSGRVSDTQYF.

The chain couples TRBV27 to TRBJ2-2; tentatively, D is TRBD1 (5 bases). Trimming removed 3 bases at V and 3 bases at J, with 8 bases between. CDR3 size: 14 residues. Germline V gene sequence: CDR1 MNHEY, CDR2 SMNVEV (reference sequence). CDR3 residues: CASSFGQYTGELFF. CDR3 DNA sequence: TGTGCCAGCAGTTTTGGACAATACACCGGGGAGCTGTTTTTT.